Below are 22 T cell receptor beta chains sequenced from a single sample in a study of blood T cell repertoires in COVID-19 (dated by TCRdb to 2018 to 2021). Receptor amplification or capture employed the immunoSEQ multiplex PCR assay. The clones in this table, taken by TCRdb from immuneACCESS, are in-frame only. Not every clone is retained; where verified, under half of the shortfall comes from an unresolved V gene, and the cause of the rest is unknown. The sample profile shows roughly 32,000 clones; just over 90% of them were found once. Around 3.6% of the sample is taken by the ten largest. Sequenced: peripheral blood. All receptors come from a man in his sixties with acute or convalescent COVID-19.

The CDR3 nucleotides are TGTGCCAGCAGCTTGGGGCCCGACGGCTACGAGCAGTACGTC. Encoded protein: CASSLGPDGYEQYV. This rearrangement joins TRBV11-2 to TRBJ2-7; maybe TRBD1 (5 bases). V was trimmed by 3 bases and J by 3 bases, leaving 12 bases between them. The CDR3 covers 14 residues. The germline gives CDR1 SGHAT, CDR2 FQNNGV.

This clone was recorded only once. V usage is TRBV6-5 and J usage is TRBJ2-2; possible D gene TRBD1, 6 bases. Germline lookup yields CDR1 MNHEY and CDR2 SVGAGI. CDR3 length: 15 residues. V gave up 6 bases and J gave up 0 bases, with 11 bases separating them. The CDR3 coding sequence is TGTGCCAGCAGCGAGGGACATACGAACACCGGGGAGCTGTTTTTT. Translated, it gives CASSEGHTNTGELFF.

This chain links TRBV12-5 with TRBJ1-4, with 7 bases aligning to TRBD1. The germline V gene has CDR1 LGHNT and CDR2 FRNRAP. The CDR3 is 15 amino acids. The V gene end was trimmed by 1 base and the J gene end by 8 bases; junction bases not matched to a gene: 7. The CDR3 spells CASGLGWDRDEKLFF. Here the CDR3 DNA reads TGTGCTAGTGGTTTGGGGTGGGACAGAGACGAAAAACTGTTTTTT.

The chain links TRBV7-2 to TRBJ2-7, with 10 bases matching TRBD2. V dropped 5 bases and J dropped 4; count of bases not matched to a gene: 5. The length of the CDR3 is 14 residues. Germline V gives CDR1 SGHTA, CDR2 FQGNSA. CDR3 sequence (DNA): TGTGCCAGCAGCGTCGGTAGCGGGGGGTACGAGCAGTACTTC. This gives the protein CASSVGSGGYEQYF. The full variable domain, in which reference TRBV7-2 and TRBJ2-7 provide the parts outside the CDR3, is GAGVSQSPSNKVTEKGKDVELRCDPISGHTALYWYRQSLGQGLEFLIYFQGNSAPDKSGLPSDRFSAERTGGSVSTLTIQRTQQEDSAVYLCASSVGSGGYEQYFGPGTRLTVT.

The J gene is TRBJ2-3, the V gene TRBV6-2 or TRBV6-3, with D perhaps matching TRBD2 (5 bases). Deletions cut 5 bases from V and 6 bases from J, with 12 bases between. In germline, CDR1 is MNHEY, CDR2 SVGEGT. CDR3 length: 13 residues. The CDR3 DNA is TGTGCCAGCAGTACCCTAGCCGGCGATACGCAGTATTTT. Protein product: CASSTLAGDTQYF.

The chain links TRBV7-3 to TRBJ2-2; TRBD2 matches at 8 bases. Germline V gene sequence: CDR1 SGHTA, CDR2 FQGTGA. The CDR3 runs 15 residues. V was clipped by 3 bases and J by 4 bases; unmatched bases: 4. The CDR3 DNA follows: TGTGCCAGCAGCTTGTCGGGAGGGGCCACCGGGGAGCTGTTTTTT. It yields the protein CASSLSGGATGELFF.

The V gene is TRBV29-1, the J gene TRBJ2-2; TRBD1 might be the D (7 bases). This CDR3 comprises 16 residues. Trimming took off 6 bases at V and 1 base at J, with 18 bases between the two ends. CDR1 is SQVTM, CDR2 ANQGSEA, per germline. CDR3 DNA sequence: TGCAGCGTCCAGGGGGGCGACACCGTGAACACCGGGGAGCTGTTTTTT. Encoded protein: CSVQGGDTVNTGELFF.

The chain recombines TRBV4-1 with TRBJ1-5; 7 bases match TRBD1. Germline V gene lookup returns CDR1 MGHRA and CDR2 YSYEKL. The CDR3 consists of 17 residues. V was clipped by 1 base and J by 2 bases; unmatched bases: 8. The CDR3 DNA reads as TGCGCCAGCAGCCAAGGGGTCGGACAGGTTCGCAATCAGCCCCAGCATTTT. Residues: CASSQGVGQVRNQPQHF.

The chain links TRBV11-3 to TRBJ2-7; 8 positions agree with TRBD1. CDR1 is SGHNT, CDR2 YENEEA, per germline. The CDR3 length is 14 residues. Trimming cost V 4 bases and J 5 bases; bases outside gene matches: 7. CDR3 coding DNA: TGTGCCAGCAGCTCTCGGACAGGGTCAAACGAGCAGTACTTC. It is translated as CASSSRTGSNEQYF.

This sequence joins TRBV6-1 and TRBJ2-7; 11 bases are a match to TRBD2. V lost 3 bases, J lost 4 bases, and 5 bases stayed unmatched. Germline-derived CDR1 and CDR2 are MNHNS and SASEGT. The CDR3 runs 15 residues. CDR3 loop: CASSEIGTSGYEQYF. In DNA form, the CDR3 reads TGTGCCAGCAGTGAGATTGGGACTAGCGGATACGAGCAGTACTTC.

V is TRBV29-1 and J is TRBJ1-1; unclear D gene. Trimming shortened V by 6 bases and J by 7 bases, and 12 bases separated the two germline ends. The CDR3 has 11 residues. Per germline, CDR1 SQVTM and CDR2 ANQGSEA. The DNA of the CDR3 is TGCAGCGTCCATACGGGGTTTGAAGCTTTCTTT. Translation: CSVHTGFEAFF.

This chain links TRBV6-5 with TRBJ1-2; 9 bases agree with TRBD1. CDR1 is MNHEY and CDR2 is SVGAGI in the germline V gene. There are 13 residues in the CDR3. V shed 5 bases and J 5 bases; nucleotides not matched to a gene: 3. CDR3 region: CASSSGQGYGYTF. The DNA of the CDR3 is TGTGCCAGCAGTAGTGGACAGGGGTATGGCTACACCTTC.

The chain recombines TRBV30 with TRBJ1-5; 9 bases line up with TRBD1. This CDR3 region has 14 residues. V gave up 3 bases and J gave up 6 bases; unmatched junction bases: 6. The germline gives CDR1 GTSNPN, CDR2 SVGIG (reference sequence). The CDR3 here is CAWSGDREGQPQHF. CDR3 in DNA: TGTGCCTGGAGCGGGGACAGGGAGGGTCAGCCCCAGCATTTT.

This chain links TRBV24-1 with TRBJ2-1, with D perhaps TRBD2 (6 bases). Germline-derived CDR1 and CDR2 are KGHDR and SFDVKD. Trimming pared 3 bases from V and 0 bases from J, leaving 17 bases between. The CDR3 spans 18 residues. The CDR3 here is CATSDPSAGSSSYNEQFF. Here the CDR3 DNA reads TGTGCCACCAGTGATCCTTCTGCGGGGAGCAGCTCCTACAATGAGCAGTTCTTC.

This clone occurred a few times. J is TRBJ2-4 and V is TRBV19, with D possibly TRBD1 on 6 matching bases. The germline V gene has CDR1 LNHDA and CDR2 SQIVND (reference sequence). V was shortened by 7 bases and J by 5 bases, with 12 bases between the two germline ends. The CDR3 sequence is 13 residues long. The CDR3 sequence: CASNGRGENIQYF. CDR3 bases: TGTGCCAGTAATGGCAGGGGCGAAAACATTCAGTACTTC. The variable domain in full, with the rest retrieved from reference TRBV19 and TRBJ2-4, is DGGITQSPKYLFRKEGQNVTLSCEQNLNHDAMYWYRQDPGQGLRLIYYSQIVNDFQKGDIAEGYSVSREKKESFPLTVTSAQKNPTAFYLCASNGRGENIQYFGAGTRLSVL.

The V call is TRBV9, the J call TRBJ2-2; the D is unclear. This CDR3 is 16 amino acids long. V was trimmed by 0 bases and J by 3 bases, leaving 12 bases between them. Germline V CDR1 and CDR2: SGDLS, YYNGEE. CDR3 bases: TGTGCCAGCAGCGTAGGGCAGCGATCGGACACCGGGGAGCTGTTTTTT. Its translation is CASSVGQRSDTGELFF.

This chain links TRBV18 with TRBJ2-5, with no clear D. Trimming cost V 3 bases and J 2 bases, with 10 bases left between them. Germline lookup yields CDR1 KGHSH and CDR2 LQKENI. The CDR3 is 14 residues long. The CDR3 reads CASSPSTLQETQYF. CDR3 nucleotides: TGTGCCAGCTCACCGTCTACCCTGCAAGAGACCCAGTACTTC.

This clone was counted only a few times. The chain joins TRBV2 to TRBJ1-4; 9 nucleotides align to TRBD1. Germline V gives CDR1 SNHLY, CDR2 FYNNEI. V gave up 3 bases and J gave up 5 bases; unmatched junction bases: 4. There are 15 residues in the CDR3. CDR3 sequence (DNA): TGTGCCAGCAGTGATCCGACAGGGGGAAATGAAAAACTGTTTTTT. This codes for CASSDPTGGNEKLFF.

This clone was detected only once. The chain is built from TRBV5-1 and TRBJ1-4, with 7 bases identical to TRBD1. The junction had 7 bases not matched to a gene; V was cut back by 0 bases and J by 8 bases. The CDR3 runs 15 residues. Germline V gene sequence: CDR1 SGHRS, CDR2 YFSETQ. The CDR3 sequence: CASSLANRGLEKLFF. The CDR3, as DNA: TGCGCCAGCAGCTTGGCTAACAGGGGATTAGAAAAACTGTTTTTT.

The chain has TRBV13 and TRBJ1-1; D is ambiguous. V gave up 1 base and J gave up 11 bases, with 14 bases separating them. This CDR3 comprises 13 residues. Germline V gene data show CDR1 as PRHDT and CDR2 as FYEKMQ (reference sequence). CDR3 loop: CASSLEQSGGAFF. The CDR3 nucleotides read TGTGCCAGCAGCTTAGAACAGTCGGGAGGGGCTTTCTTT.

The gene calls are TRBV5-5 and TRBJ1-4, with 11 bases that match TRBD1. CDR1 is SGHKS, CDR2 YYEKEE, per germline (reference sequence). The CDR3 extends over 18 amino acids. The J segment lost 8 bases and the V segment lost 3 bases, leaving 15 bases of the junction unmatched. The CDR3 is CASSSPPFGQGAGEKLFF. The CDR3 coding sequence is TGTGCCAGCAGCTCCCCCCCCTTCGGACAGGGGGCAGGGGAAAAACTGTTTTTT.

The genes are TRBV6-6 and TRBJ2-2, with TRBD2 matching over 13 bases. With V trimmed by 5 bases and J by 2 bases, 11 bases remained unmatched. CDR3 size: 19 residues. Germline values: CDR1 MNHNY, CDR2 SVGAGI (reference sequence). The DNA for the CDR3 is TGTGCCAGCAGTCCGACAACTAGCGGGAGGGCCTTAAACACCGGGGAGCTGTTTTTT. Protein product: CASSPTTSGRALNTGELFF.